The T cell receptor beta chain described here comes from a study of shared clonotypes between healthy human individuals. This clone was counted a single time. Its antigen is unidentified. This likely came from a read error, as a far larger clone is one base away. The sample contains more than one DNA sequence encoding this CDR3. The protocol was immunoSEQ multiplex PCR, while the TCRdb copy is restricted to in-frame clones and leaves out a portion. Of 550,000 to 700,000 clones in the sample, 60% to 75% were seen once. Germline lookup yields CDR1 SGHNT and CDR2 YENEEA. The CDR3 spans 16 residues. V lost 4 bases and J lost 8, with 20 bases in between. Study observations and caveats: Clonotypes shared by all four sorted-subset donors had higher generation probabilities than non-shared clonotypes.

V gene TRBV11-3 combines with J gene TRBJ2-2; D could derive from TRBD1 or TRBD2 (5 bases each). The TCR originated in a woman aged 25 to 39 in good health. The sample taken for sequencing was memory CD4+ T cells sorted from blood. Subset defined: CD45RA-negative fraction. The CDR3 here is CASSSEGTDSVGELFF. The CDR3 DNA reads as TGTGCCAGCAGCTCTGAAGGGACGGACTCTGTAGGGGAGCTGTTTTTT.